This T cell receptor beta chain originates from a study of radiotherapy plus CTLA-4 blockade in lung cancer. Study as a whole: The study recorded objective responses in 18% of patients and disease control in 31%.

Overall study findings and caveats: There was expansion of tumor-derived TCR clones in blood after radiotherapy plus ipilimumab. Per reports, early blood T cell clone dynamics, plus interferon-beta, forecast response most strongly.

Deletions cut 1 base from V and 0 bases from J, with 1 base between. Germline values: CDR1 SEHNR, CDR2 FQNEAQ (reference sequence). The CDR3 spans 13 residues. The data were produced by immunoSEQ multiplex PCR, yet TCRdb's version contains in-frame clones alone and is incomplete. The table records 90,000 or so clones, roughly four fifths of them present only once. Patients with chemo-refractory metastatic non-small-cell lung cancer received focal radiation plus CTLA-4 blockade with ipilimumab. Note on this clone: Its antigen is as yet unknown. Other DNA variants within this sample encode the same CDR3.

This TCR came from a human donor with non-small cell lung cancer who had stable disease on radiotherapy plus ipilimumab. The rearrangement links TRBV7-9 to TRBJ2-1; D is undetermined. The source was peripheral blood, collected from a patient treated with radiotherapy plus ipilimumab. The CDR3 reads CASSLGSYNEQFF. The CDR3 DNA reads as TGTGCCAGCAGCTTAGGCTCCTACAATGAGCAGTTCTTC.